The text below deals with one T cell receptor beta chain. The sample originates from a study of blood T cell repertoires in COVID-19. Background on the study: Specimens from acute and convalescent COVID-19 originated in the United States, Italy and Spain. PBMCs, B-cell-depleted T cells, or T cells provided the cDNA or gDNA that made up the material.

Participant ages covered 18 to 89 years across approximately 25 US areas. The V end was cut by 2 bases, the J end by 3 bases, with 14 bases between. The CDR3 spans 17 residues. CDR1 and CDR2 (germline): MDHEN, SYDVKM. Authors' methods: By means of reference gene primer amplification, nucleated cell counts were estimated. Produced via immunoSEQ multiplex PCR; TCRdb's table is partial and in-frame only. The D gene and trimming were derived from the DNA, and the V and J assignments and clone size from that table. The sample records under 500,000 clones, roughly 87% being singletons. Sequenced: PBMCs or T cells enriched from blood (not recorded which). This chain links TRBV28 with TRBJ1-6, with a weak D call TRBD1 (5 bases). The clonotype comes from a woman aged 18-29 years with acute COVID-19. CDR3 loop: CASSLIGGGLYNSPLHF. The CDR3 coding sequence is TGTGCCAGCAGTTTAATCGGGGGGGGACTCTATAATTCACCCCTCCACTTT.